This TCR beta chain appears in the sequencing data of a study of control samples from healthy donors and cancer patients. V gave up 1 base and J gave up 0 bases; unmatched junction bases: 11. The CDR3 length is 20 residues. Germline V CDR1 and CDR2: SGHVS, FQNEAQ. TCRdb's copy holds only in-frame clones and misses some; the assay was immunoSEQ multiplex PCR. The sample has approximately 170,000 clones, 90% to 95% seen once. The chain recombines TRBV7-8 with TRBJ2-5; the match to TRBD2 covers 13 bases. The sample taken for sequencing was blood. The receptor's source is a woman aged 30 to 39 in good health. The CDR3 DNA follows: TGTGCCAGCAGCTTAGTGCAGGAGAAAGGACTAGCGGGGGACCAAGAGACCCAGTACTTC. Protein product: CASSLVQEKGLAGDQETQYF.